A selection of T cell receptor beta chains follows, all from one sample in a study of cytomegalovirus exposure and HLA in healthy donors. Repertoires were generated with immunoSEQ multiplex PCR, while TCRdb's copy carries only in-frame clones and drops some. The sample lists approximately 170,000 clones; approximately 81% were seen once. Sequenced material: PBMCs. The receptors stem from a man aged 30-40 years in good health and CMV-seropositive. The CDR3 runs from the conserved cysteine through the conserved F or W. A D gene is named only where the DNA matches it firmly. A row's size may be missing; if present it is once, few, many or a size class.

j_call d_call clone_size v_call cdr3_nt cdr3_aa
TRBJ2-7 - - TRBV7-9 TGTGCCAGCAGCTTCGGAGTACAGGGCAGGGCGGAGTACTTC CASSFGVQGRAEYF
TRBJ2-7 - few TRBV30 TGTGCCTGGAGTACAGGCCGTCGGTACGAGCAGTACTTC CAWSTGRRYEQYF
TRBJ2-7 TRBD2 - TRBV4-3 TGCGCCAGCAGCCAAGATTTGGCTAGCGGGGCACCAAGAGAGCAGTACTTC CASSQDLASGAPREQYF
TRBJ1-1 TRBD1 few TRBV6-1 TGTGCCAGCACTCAGGGGGCCAACACTGAAGCTTTCTTT CASTQGANTEAFF
TRBJ2-7 TRBD2 - TRBV9 TGTGCCAGCAGCTCAGGGACTAGGCCGGACGAGCAGTACTTC CASSSGTRPDEQYF
TRBJ1-5 TRBD1 - TRBV15 TGTGCCACCAGCAGAGACCGACAGGGGGCAAATCAGCCCCAGCATTTT CATSRDRQGANQPQHF
TRBJ2-1 - few TRBV30 TGTGCCTGGAGTCTGAGGAGCTCCTACAATGAGCAGTTCTTC CAWSLRSSYNEQFF
TRBJ1-5 TRBD1 - TRBV5-8 TGTGCCAGCAGCAGGACAGGGATAGGAAATCAGCCCCAGCATTTT CASSRTGIGNQPQHF
TRBJ1-2 - - TRBV27 TGTGCCAGCAGTTTCCGAGGGAACTATGGCTACACCTTC CASSFRGNYGYTF
TRBJ2-3 - - TRBV20-1 TGCAGTGTTCTCCGGGGAGATACGCAGTATTTT CSVLRGDTQYF
TRBJ1-1 - few TRBV5-1 TGCGCCAGCACTCCCCTTTCGAGGGACACTGAAGCTTTCTTT CASTPLSRDTEAFF
TRBJ1-1 TRBD1 - TRBV5-1 TGCGCCAGCAAAAACCCCCAGGGGGTGAACACTGAAGCTTTCTTT CASKNPQGVNTEAFF
TRBJ1-1 TRBD1 - TRBV10-3 TGTGCCATCAGTGAGTCTGCGACAGGGACGAACACTGAAGCTTTCTTT CAISESATGTNTEAFF
TRBJ1-5 - few TRBV6-5 TGTGCCAGCAGTTACGGCGGCAGCAATCAGCCCCAGCATTTT CASSYGGSNQPQHF
TRBJ2-5 - - TRBV2 TGTGCCAGCACCGGCTTCGGGAGAGAAGAGACCCAGTACTTC CASTGFGREETQYF
TRBJ1-1 TRBD1 - TRBV28 TGTGCCATCGTTCAACAGGGGACTGAAGCTTTCTTT CAIVQQGTEAFF
TRBJ2-3 TRBD2 - TRBV2 TGTGCCAGCAGCCAACTAGCGGGGTCTAGCACAGATACGCAGTATTTT CASSQLAGSSTDTQYF
TRBJ1-2 - few TRBV7-3 TGTGCCAGCAGTGCCGGGTTTAACTATGGCTACACCTTC CASSAGFNYGYTF
TRBJ1-2 TRBD1 - TRBV28 TGTGCCACCAGGGGGGCGGGACAGGGACATGGCTACACCTTC CATRGAGQGHGYTF
TRBJ1-2 - - TRBV20-1 TGCAGTGCTAGTAGGGGGTTGGAGAACACCTTC CSASRGLENTF
TRBJ2-3 - once TRBV29-1 TGCAGCCTCAGAGGTGGTGTGCAGAACACAGATACGCAGTATTTT CSLRGGVQNTDTQYF
TRBJ1-2 - few TRBV5-4 TGTGCCAGCAGCTCAGGGGCGGGCGGCTACACCTTC CASSSGAGGYTF
TRBJ2-7 TRBD2 - TRBV7-2 TGTGCCAGCAGCAGGGGACTAAAAGGCGAGCAGTACTTC CASSRGLKGEQYF
TRBJ1-1 - - TRBV9 TGTGCCAGCAGCGGGCCTCGAACAGGTTGGGGAAACACTGAAGCTTTCTTT CASSGPRTGWGNTEAFF
TRBJ2-7 TRBD1 few TRBV28 TGTGCCAGCAGCCCACCGACAGGGGGCGGCGAGCAGTACTTC CASSPPTGGGEQYF
TRBJ2-7 - - TRBV5-1 TGCGCCAGCAGCTTGATGGGCAATTACGAGCAGTACTTC CASSLMGNYEQYF
TRBJ1-1 TRBD1 - TRBV6-5 TGTGCCAGCAGTCTGGACAGGAGGAACACTGAAGCTTTCTTT CASSLDRRNTEAFF
TRBJ2-2 TRBD1 once TRBV28 TGTGCCAGCAGTGGCCAGGACAGGAGGACCGGGGAGCTGTTTTTT CASSGQDRRTGELFF
TRBJ2-7 TRBD1 - TRBV29-1 TGCAGCGTTCGGCCGGGACAGGGAACGGACGAGCAGTACTTC CSVRPGQGTDEQYF
TRBJ1-1 TRBD1 - TRBV6-5 TGTGCCAGCACCACCGACAGGGCCACTGAAGCTTTCTTT CASTTDRATEAFF
TRBJ1-2 - - TRBV28 TGTGCCAGCAGTTCCCACAGATGGGGGGTATCGGTCTATGGCTACACCTTC CASSSHRWGVSVYGYTF
TRBJ2-1 TRBD2 - TRBV19 TGTGCCAGTAGTAAGACTAGCGGGAGGATAGGCTACAATGAGCAGTTCTTC CASSKTSGRIGYNEQFF
TRBJ2-7 TRBD2 few TRBV2 TGTGCCAGCAGTAATGAGCGCGGGAGCGAGCAGTACTTC CASSNERGSEQYF
TRBJ2-1 TRBD1 - TRBV7-6 TGTGCCAGCAGCTTACCTCCGGGACAGGGCCAAAGCTCCTACAATGAGCAGTTCTTC CASSLPPGQGQSSYNEQFF
TRBJ2-3 TRBD2 - TRBV7-3 TGTGCCAGCAGCTTGGCGACTAGCGGGTGGTTGGATACGCAGTATTTT CASSLATSGWLDTQYF
TRBJ2-2 TRBD1 - TRBV7-2 TGTGCCAGCAGCTTACGACAGGGGACGGGCGGGGAGCTGTTTTTT CASSLRQGTGGELFF
TRBJ2-7 TRBD2 - TRBV7-8 TGTGCCAGCAGCTTAAGTAGCGGGAGGGCCGGCGAGCAGTACTTC CASSLSSGRAGEQYF
TRBJ2-7 TRBD2 few TRBV12-5 TGTGCTAGTGGCTCCAGGGGCGGGAGGAGATACGAGCAGTACTTC CASGSRGGRRYEQYF
TRBJ1-5 - - TRBV6-5 TGTGCCAGCAGTTACAGGCGGGGTCAGCCCCAGCATTTT CASSYRRGQPQHF
TRBJ2-7 TRBD2 - TRBV11-2 TGTGCCAGCAGCCCTCCGGGACTAGCCTCCTACGAGCAGTACTTC CASSPPGLASYEQYF
TRBJ1-1 TRBD1 few TRBV27 TGTGCCAGCAGTTTATCACAGGGGACTGAAGCTTTCTTT CASSLSQGTEAFF
TRBJ2-3 - - TRBV7-3 TGTGCCAGCAGCTTAACGGGTCTAGGAGGGGCAGATACGCAGTATTTT CASSLTGLGGADTQYF
TRBJ1-1 - - TRBV27 TGTGCCAGCAGTTTAGAGGCCAGGGGTTCAGCTTTCTTT CASSLEARGSAFF
TRBJ2-3 TRBD2 - TRBV11-2 TGTGCCAGCAGCTTGACCCACAGACTAGCGGGAGGAAGGATAGATACGCAGTATTTT CASSLTHRLAGGRIDTQYF
TRBJ1-1 TRBD1 - TRBV5-1 TGCGCCAGCAGCCCCGGACAGGGGATGAACACTGAAGCTTTCTTT CASSPGQGMNTEAFF
TRBJ2-3 - - TRBV25-1 TGTGCCAGCAGATATAACACAGATACGCAGTATTTT CASRYNTDTQYF
TRBJ1-2 - - TRBV9 TGTGCCAGCAGCGTAGCGGGACAAAACTATGGCTACACCTTC CASSVAGQNYGYTF
TRBJ2-1 - - TRBV2 TGTGCCAGCAGGGATGTCCGGGGGAATGAGCAGTTCTTC CASRDVRGNEQFF
TRBJ1-2 TRBD1 - TRBV28 TGTGCCAGCAGTTCCCCCAGGGGGACCAACTATGGCTACACCTTC CASSSPRGTNYGYTF
TRBJ2-2 TRBD2 - TRBV11-3 TGTGCCAGCAGCCCCGCGGGAGCTTGGGGCACCGGGGAGCTGTTTTTT CASSPAGAWGTGELFF
TRBJ2-3 - - TRBV5-3 TGTGCCACCAGGGGGGAGGGCACAGATACGCAGTATTTT CATRGEGTDTQYF
TRBJ1-2 - - TRBV5-4 TGTGCCAGCAGCTCAGGGGAGTATGGCTACACCTTC CASSSGEYGYTF
TRBJ2-7 - - TRBV19 TGTGCCAGTAGTTTACCCAGGGTTCCGTACGAGCAGTACTTC CASSLPRVPYEQYF
TRBJ2-1 - - TRBV7-9 TGTGCCAGCAGCCCGGGAGTCCGGGACGAGCAGTTCTTC CASSPGVRDEQFF
TRBJ1-2 TRBD1 few TRBV28 TGTGCCAGCAGCCACGACAGGGCTCCAAGGGGCTACACCTTC CASSHDRAPRGYTF
TRBJ1-2 - few TRBV27 TGTGCCAGCAGTTCGGTAGTTGGAGCGTTGAGGGGCTACACCTTC CASSSVVGALRGYTF
TRBJ2-7 TRBD2 - TRBV5-6 TGTGCCAGCAGCTTCGGGACTAGCCAACCCGGGGACGAGCAGTACTTC CASSFGTSQPGDEQYF
TRBJ2-6 TRBD1 - TRBV13 TGTGCCAGCAGCCCTACTCCGGGACAGAGCTCTGGGGCCAACGTCCTGACTTTC CASSPTPGQSSGANVLTF
TRBJ2-7 - - TRBV15 TGTGCCACCAGCATTGCCGCCCAGGGCGAGCAGTACTTC CATSIAAQGEQYF
TRBJ1-2 - few TRBV27 TGTGCCAGCAGCCTCTTCCCTGCCCGTACAGGGCGGCACTATGGCTACACCTTC CASSLFPARTGRHYGYTF